A selection of T cell receptor beta chains follows, all from one sample in a study of identical twins. TCRdb itself ran the 5' RACE reads through MiXCR, one entry per CDR3 protein. The profile shows hundreds of thousands of distinct CDR3 sequences, 7.1% of them singletons. The sample was also linked to a second study, of yellow fever vaccine responses in identical twins.

The sequenced material came from PBMCs. These receptor sequences come from a young woman in good health. Each CDR3 is given without its conserved first and last residue.

v_call	j_call	cdr3_aa
TRBV29-1	TRBJ1-4	SVRQGRNEKLF
TRBV12-3/TRBV12-4	TRBJ1-5	ASSSHDSNQPQH
TRBV2	TRBJ2-3	ASSEEWTSGIRDTQY
TRBV9	TRBJ2-1	ASSVVGRRDNEQF
TRBV27	TRBJ2-7	ASSLSGGASHEQY
TRBV7-9	TRBJ2-2	ASSLRELF
TRBV5-1	TRBJ2-1	ASSLAGEARYNEQF
TRBV6-5	TRBJ1-1	ASSWGGVNTEAF
TRBV7-3	TRBJ2-1	ASSLTLFNEQF
TRBV25-1	TRBJ2-7	ASSNRGGISYEQY
TRBV6-1	TRBJ2-3	ASSAPTGSRPDTQY
TRBV29-1	TRBJ2-1	SVEILSYNEQF
TRBV29-1	TRBJ1-4	SVERGVDEKLF
TRBV12-3/TRBV12-4	TRBJ1-5	ASSPGQGYQPQH
TRBV11-2	TRBJ2-2	ASSLSARATSGTNTGELF
TRBV5-1	TRBJ2-1	ASSLWGESSYNEQF
TRBV10-3	TRBJ2-1	AISESVWVWDRFNNEQF
TRBV2	TRBJ2-1	ASSGGGEQF
TRBV16	TRBJ2-2	ASSRAGLLDTGELF
TRBV12-3/TRBV12-4	TRBJ2-7	ACSSDSYEQY
TRBV7-9	TRBJ2-1	ASSLGTGSEQF
TRBV7-6	TRBJ2-5	ASSQPGQGQETQY
TRBV10-3	TRBJ1-5	AISVGNQPQH
TRBV5-6	TRBJ1-4	ASSFRGTEKLF
TRBV18	TRBJ2-7	ASSPPKAGTYEQY